Each of the 22 T cell receptor beta chains below was sequenced from the same sample in a study of STAT5B mutations in CD4+ large granular lymphocyte leukemia. The assay was immunoSEQ multiplex PCR, and TCRdb's table has in-frame clones only and misses some. The table records roughly 30,000 clones, around 80% of them present only once. The sample taken for sequencing was CD4+ T cells from blood buffy coats. The receptors were sampled from a human donor in good health.

The CDR3, as DNA: TGTGCCAGCAGCTTAGAAGCCGGGGAGCTGTTTTTT. Its translation is CASSLEAGELFF. The chain links TRBV11-3 to TRBJ2-2; no clear D gene. The CDR3 loop spans 12 amino acids. V lost 0 bases to trimming and J lost 6 bases, with 2 bases between them. Germline values: CDR1 SGHNT, CDR2 YENEEA.

This sequence joins TRBV30 and TRBJ2-7; possible D gene TRBD1, 6 bases. The CDR3 contains 12 residues. The germline V and J ends were trimmed by 3 bases and 3 bases, with 9 bases remaining between them. Germline CDR1 GTSNPN, CDR2 SVGIG (reference sequence). The CDR3 sequence: CAWSPGVYEQYF. As DNA, the CDR3 is TGTGCCTGGAGCCCAGGGGTCTACGAGCAGTACTTC.

This rearrangement joins TRBV15 to TRBJ1-1; D not certain. Trimming stripped 5 bases from V and 7 bases from J, with 14 bases between. Germline V gene lookup returns CDR1 LNHNV and CDR2 YYDKDF (reference sequence). This CDR3 region has 13 residues. CDR3 region: CATSPLSIGEAFF. CDR3 in DNA: TGTGCCACCAGCCCTCTAAGTATTGGTGAAGCTTTCTTT.

This clone has just one count. The CDR3 sequence is CASSSRPTSARTSNTGELFF. In DNA, the CDR3 is TGTGCCAGTAGTTCGCGGCCAACTAGCGCCCGAACCTCAAACACCGGGGAGCTGTTTTTT. The rearrangement links TRBV19 to TRBJ2-2, with 7 bases matching TRBD2. This CDR3 region has 20 residues. CDR1 LNHDA and CDR2 SQIVND come from the germline V gene (reference sequence). Trimming at V came to 5 bases and at J to 2 bases, leaving 20 bases not matched to a gene.

Points on this clone: One end of the junction fails to match germline, which may point to a read error. The V and J genes are TRBV7-9 and TRBJ2-7; D may be TRBD1 (5 bases). The germline gives CDR1 SEHNR, CDR2 FQNEAQ (reference sequence). The CDR3 is 15 amino acids. The CDR3 loop is CVSSSQADRIYEQYF. Written as DNA, the CDR3 is TGTGTCAGCAGCTCTCAAGCCGACAGAATCTACGAGCAGTACTTC.

The gene calls are TRBV5-6 and TRBJ2-3; the D gene is possibly TRBD2 (5 bases). Germline V CDR1 and CDR2: SGHDT, YYEEEE. V shed 1 base and J shed 4 bases, with 10 bases lying between them. This CDR3 spans 14 amino acids. The DNA of the CDR3 is TGTGCCAGCAGCTTGAGGACTGGATCAGATACGCAGTATTTT. Encoded protein: CASSLRTGSDTQYF.

This chain uses TRBV19 with TRBJ2-6; 10 nucleotides agree with TRBD1. CDR3 size: 19 residues. The V and J ends lost 6 bases and 0 bases, in that order; junction bases with no gene match: 11. CDR1 and CDR2 from the germline V gene are LNHDA and SQIVND (reference sequence). The CDR3 DNA sequence: TGTGCCAGTAGACCAGAGCCGGGACAGGGGATCTCTGGGGCCAACGTCCTGACTTTC. This encodes CASRPEPGQGISGANVLTF.

This clone was observed a handful of times. V and J are TRBV7-9 and TRBJ1-1; D is unresolved. The CDR3 contains 11 residues. Germline V lookup: CDR1 SEHNR, CDR2 FQNEAQ (reference sequence). The V gene lost 9 bases and the J gene lost 5 bases, with 10 bases spanning the gap. The CDR3 protein is CASSPLTEAFF. CDR3 bases: TGTGCCAGTAGCCCATTGACTGAAGCTTTCTTT.

The chain carries TRBV2 and TRBJ2-3; TRBD1 matches at 9 bases. Trimming took 7 bases from V and 2 from J; bases not matched to a gene: 7. There are 15 residues in the CDR3. Germline assignment: CDR1 SNHLY and CDR2 FYNNEI. CDR3 in DNA: TGTGCCAGCAATGACAGGGGGGGAGCCACAGATACGCAGTATTTT. This encodes CASNDRGGATDTQYF.

As to this clone: At the DNA level, this CDR3 is encoded by other sequences in the same sample as well. This chain connects TRBV27 to TRBJ1-1, with a weak D call TRBD1 (5 bases). The CDR3 has 12 amino acids. Germline V lookup: CDR1 MNHEY, CDR2 SMNVEV (reference sequence). The V and J ends lost 6 bases and 5 bases respectively, with 10 bases between them. CDR3 loop: CASRTGGTEAFF. The CDR3 region has the DNA TGTGCCAGCAGGACTGGGGGGACTGAAGCTTTCTTT.

In this sample, this clone turned up a few times. The chain couples TRBV29-1 to TRBJ1-1; D may be TRBD1 (5 bases). Trimming took 6 bases from V and 5 from J, leaving 13 bases between them. The CDR3 is 12 amino acids. From germline, CDR1 is SQVTM and CDR2 ANQGSEA. DNA for the CDR3: TGCAGCGTGTCTTTGCCAGGGACTGAAGCTTTCTTT. This encodes CSVSLPGTEAFF.

The rearrangement uses TRBV19 and TRBJ1-1; D is uncertain. V lost 7 bases, J lost 3 bases, and 12 bases lay in between. The CDR3 is 13 residues long. CDR1 and CDR2 from the germline V gene are LNHDA and SQIVND (reference sequence). Written as DNA, the CDR3 is TGTGCCAGTACCGATACAGCAGACACTGAAGCTTTCTTT. Its protein product is CASTDTADTEAFF.

The V gene is TRBV13, the J gene TRBJ2-3; perhaps TRBD2 as D (7 bases). The germline gives CDR1 PRHDT, CDR2 FYEKMQ (reference sequence). The CDR3 consists of 15 residues. Trimming pared 2 bases from V and 3 bases from J, leaving 12 bases between. The DNA for the CDR3 is TGTGCCAGCAGCTTATGGGGGGGGCGAACAGATACGCAGTATTTT. This encodes CASSLWGGRTDTQYF.

This clone was found a few times. This chain uses TRBV5-8 with TRBJ1-2; the D is unclear. Trimming stripped 1 base from V and 6 bases from J, with 7 bases between. Germline V gene data show CDR1 as SGHTS and CDR2 as YDEGEE. The CDR3 runs 12 residues. CDR3 DNA: TGTGCCAGCAGCTTGCGGTCGCATGGCTACACCTTC. Translating gives CASSLRSHGYTF.

This sequence joins TRBV15 and TRBJ1-1; tentatively, D is TRBD1 (5 bases). CDR3 length: 13 residues. The germline CDR1 and CDR2 sequences are LNHNV and YYDKDF (reference sequence). Between the trimmed V and J ends, which lost 3 bases and 11 bases, there was a span of 16 bases. CDR3 residues: CATSRSGRDGAFF. The DNA of the CDR3 is TGTGCCACCAGCAGGTCCGGCAGGGACGGGGCTTTCTTT.

The rearrangement joins TRBV7-9 to TRBJ2-3; the D is unclear. This CDR3 has 16 residues. V lost 5 bases and J lost 0, with 15 bases in between. The germline V gene encodes CDR1 SEHNR and CDR2 FQNEAQ (reference sequence). CDR3 coding DNA: TGTGCCAGCAGCCCAACACGCGGACCTAGCACAGATACGCAGTATTTT. Its protein is CASSPTRGPSTDTQYF.

The rearrangement joins TRBV9 to TRBJ2-3; D might be TRBD2 (6 bases). The CDR3 consists of 17 residues. Trimming cost V 0 bases and J 4 bases, with 18 bases left between them. Per germline, CDR1 SGDLS and CDR2 YYNGEE. CDR3 coding DNA: TGTGCCAGCAGCGTAGGGCCGGCGGGAATGAGGTCAGATACGCAGTATTTT. This gives the protein CASSVGPAGMRSDTQYF.

This clone turned up a few times. The chain has TRBV30 and TRBJ1-4; D may be TRBD1 (6 bases). The CDR3 is 12 residues long. The germline V gene has CDR1 GTSNPN and CDR2 SVGIG (reference sequence). The V end lost 8 bases, the J end lost 8 bases, and 15 bases lay between the germline ends. CDR3 bases: TGTGCCCTGGACAGAGGTCAGGAAAAACTGTTTTTT. Protein: CALDRGQEKLFF.

This clone was seen a handful of times. The chain combines TRBV5-1 with TRBJ2-7; D is perhaps TRBD2 (6 bases). V shed 4 bases and J shed 2 bases, with 13 bases lying between them. The CDR3 runs 14 residues. The germline CDR1 and CDR2 sequences are SGHRS and YFSETQ. As DNA, the CDR3 is TGCGCCAGCAGCCCGGGGGACGGTACCTACGAGCAGTACTTC. Protein product: CASSPGDGTYEQYF.

The J gene is TRBJ1-1, the V gene TRBV5-1, with D maybe TRBD1 (5 bases). The V end lost 4 bases, the J end lost 2 bases, and 9 bases lay between the germline ends. This CDR3 contains 13 residues. Germline V gene lookup returns CDR1 SGHRS and CDR2 YFSETQ. In nucleotides, the CDR3 is TGCGCCAGCAGCCAGACAGCTAACACTGAAGCTTTCTTT. Amino acid sequence: CASSQTANTEAFF.

The chain joins TRBV4-1 to TRBJ2-1; 8 positions match TRBD2. V shed 1 base and J 4 bases; nucleotides not matched to a gene: 3. CDR1 and CDR2 from the germline V gene are MGHRA and YSYEKL. This CDR3 has 15 residues. CDR3 region: CASSQAIAGYNEQFF. CDR3 sequence (DNA): TGCGCCAGCAGCCAAGCGATAGCGGGGTACAATGAGCAGTTCTTC.

V and J are TRBV29-1 and TRBJ2-6, with D hard to call. V lost 7 bases and J lost 1, with 8 bases in between. The CDR3 covers 13 residues. The germline CDR1 and CDR2 sequences are SQVTM and ANQGSEA. This CDR3 is CSASSSGANVLTF. As DNA, the CDR3 is TGCAGCGCCTCATCTTCTGGGGCCAACGTCCTGACTTTC. Using reference TRBV29-1 and TRBJ2-6 for the parts outside the CDR3, the full variable domain is SAVISQKPSRDICQRGTSLTIQCQVDSQVTMMFWYRQQPGQSLTLIATANQGSEATYESGFVIDKFPISRPNLTFSTLTVSNMSPEDSSIYLCSASSSGANVLTFGAGSRLTVL.